Below, one T cell receptor beta chain is given with its context. These data belong to a study of cytomegalovirus exposure and HLA in healthy donors. CDR1 is MGHRA and CDR2 is YSYEKL in the germline V gene. The CDR3 runs 16 residues. Between the trimmed V and J ends, which lost 3 bases and 6 bases, there was a span of 20 bases. Researchers ran the PCR with 60 Vbeta and 13 Jbeta primers. The data were produced by immunoSEQ multiplex PCR, yet TCRdb's version contains in-frame clones alone and is incomplete. The sample includes a few hundred thousand clones, about 80% of them seen just once. The J gene is TRBJ1-2, the V gene TRBV4-1; possible D gene TRBD1, 5 bases. Sequences were obtained from PBMCs. The origin of this receptor is a girl aged 2 to 10 in good health and CMV-seronegative. The CDR3: CASSHRRDQKLHGYTF. The CDR3 coding sequence is TGCGCCAGCAGCCACCGGAGGGACCAAAAGCTCCATGGCTACACCTTC.